The clone carrying this TCR beta chain was observed a few times. These data are taken from a study of T-cell memory formation after mild COVID-19. TCRdb used MiXCR to reprocess the 5' RACE reads, holding one entry per CDR3 protein. The table includes around 300,000 distinct CDR3 sequences, under 20% detected once. The germline gives CDR1 DFQATT, CDR2 SNEGSKA (reference sequence). There are 12 residues in the CDR3. Trimming took 5 bases from V and 3 from J, leaving 9 bases between them. Sequencing was done on a sample of PBMCs or a T cell subset sorted from them (not recorded which). The TCR comes from a man aged 18 to 29 who had mild COVID-19 (a few samples of this study predate the infection). Cell type and time point are not known. The chain joins TRBV20-1 to TRBJ2-3; no firm D call. The CDR3 region has the DNA TGCAGTGCTCCCTACGTGACAGATACGCAGTATTTT. As protein: CSAPYVTDTQYF.